The 7 T cell receptor beta chains listed next were all sequenced from one sample in a study of T cell responses to AZD1222 COVID-19 vaccine. Assay used: immunoSEQ multiplex PCR; TCRdb lists only in-frame clones, some missing. In the table there are 90,000 to 110,000 clones, roughly nine tenths of which are singletons. Sequences were derived from peripheral blood, sampled on day 0 of AZD1222 vaccination. These receptors were obtained from an adult in good health.

CDR3 residues: CASTPDRANYGYTF. The CDR3, as DNA: TGTGCCAGCACCCCAGACAGAGCTAACTATGGCTACACCTTC. This rearrangement joins TRBV3-1 (or the pseudogene TRBV3-2) to TRBJ1-2, with D possibly being TRBD1 (5 bases). Trimming cost V 7 bases and J 0 bases, with 12 bases left between them. This CDR3 comprises 14 residues. Per the germline V gene, CDR1 is LGHDT and CDR2 is YNNKEL (reference sequence).

V usage is TRBV18 and J usage is TRBJ1-1; 7 bases match TRBD1. This CDR3 spans 16 amino acids. Per germline, CDR1 KGHSH and CDR2 LQKENI. V lost 0 bases and J lost 7; bases outside the gene matches: 11. The CDR3 loop is CASSPPNLQGRSEAFF. The CDR3 DNA is TGTGCCAGCTCACCACCCAATTTACAGGGGAGGAGTGAAGCTTTCTTT.

The rearrangement uses TRBV5-1 and TRBJ1-4, with 9 bases that match TRBD1. V lost 4 bases, J lost 7 bases, and 14 bases stayed unmatched. There are 17 residues in the CDR3. Looked up from germline, CDR1 is SGHRS and CDR2 is YFSETQ. The CDR3 region is CASSTGQGIISGEKLFF. Here the CDR3 DNA reads TGCGCCAGCAGCACGGGACAGGGTATCATATCTGGTGAAAAACTGTTTTTT.

This clone was recorded only once. V usage is TRBV21-1 and J usage is TRBJ2-5; the table names TRBD1, a call not compared with the DNA. TRBV21-1 represents a pseudogene. The CDR3 totals 16 residues. CDR3 DNA sequence: TGTGCCAGCAGCAAAATCGGACACTCTAGGGAAGAGACCCAGTACTTC. Encoded protein: CASSKIGHSREETQYF.

V usage is TRBV5-4 and J usage is TRBJ1-2; 9 positions agree with TRBD1. Germline-derived CDR1 and CDR2 are SGHNT and YYREEE (reference sequence). The CDR3 covers 15 residues. The J segment lost 8 bases and the V segment lost 4 bases, leaving 12 bases of the junction unmatched. The CDR3 nucleotides are TGTGCCAGCAGCACATGGACAGGGGAAGTGAGCGGCTACACCTTC. This encodes CASSTWTGEVSGYTF.

This clone was seen only once. This specimen includes other DNA sequences encoding the same CDR3. The CDR3 bases are TGTGCCAGCAGCCCAGGGGTCGGCTACACCTTC. Its translation: CASSPGVGYTF. The chain joins TRBV2 to TRBJ1-2, with D possibly matching TRBD1 (6 bases). The CDR3 is 11 residues long. CDR1 and CDR2 (germline): SNHLY, FYNNEI. Trimming removed 6 bases from V and 8 bases from J, with 10 bases in between.

The chain has TRBV4-3 and TRBJ1-2, with a weak D call TRBD1 (6 bases). Germline loops: CDR1 LGHNA, CDR2 YSLEER. This CDR3 region has 14 residues. Trimming cost V 2 bases and J 4 bases, with 11 bases left between them. CDR3: CASSQTRGSYGYTF. The CDR3 coding sequence is TGCGCCAGCAGCCAAACCAGGGGAAGCTATGGCTACACCTTC.